These T cell receptor beta chains were read from a single sample in a study of PD-L1 blockade in urothelial cancer. Some clones are missing from TCRdb's copy, which holds only in-frame ones; the method was immunoSEQ multiplex PCR. The table has approximately 15,000 clones, 87% seen once. Sequenced material: PBMCs, taken around atezolizumab (anti-PD-L1) treatment. These receptor sequences come from a man aged 50 to 60 with urothelial cancer. Each CDR3 is given with its conserved first and last residue. Fields, in order: V gene, J gene, clone size, D gene, CDR3 protein, CDR3 DNA. The D gene is left open where the match is weak. The size of a clone is reported for some rows only, either as once, few or many, or as a class for expanded clones.

TRBV14	TRBJ2-5	NA	TRBD1	CASSRRATGAETQYF	TGTGCCAGCAGCAGACGAGCGACAGGGGCAGAGACCCAGTACTTC
TRBV27	TRBJ1-1	NA	NA	CASSLPGMNTEAFF	TGTGCCAGCAGTTTACCGGGAATGAACACTGAAGCTTTCTTT
TRBV5-8	TRBJ1-5	NA	TRBD1	CASSPIRDSFNQPQHF	TGTGCCAGCAGCCCGATCCGGGACAGCTTCAATCAGCCCCAGCATTTT
TRBV19	TRBJ1-5	NA	NA	CASSITGISNQPQHF	TGTGCCAGTAGTATTACCGGGATTAGCAATCAGCCCCAGCATTTT
TRBV7-3	TRBJ2-1	NA	TRBD2	CASSFLAGGPGEQFF	TGTGCCAGCAGCTTTCTGGCGGGGGGGCCAGGTGAGCAGTTCTTC
TRBV19	TRBJ1-3	NA	NA	CASREFDSGNTIYF	TGTGCCAGTAGAGAGTTCGACTCTGGAAACACCATATATTTT
TRBV27	TRBJ1-5	few	NA	CASSEQTPRVGGNQPQHF	TGTGCCAGCAGTGAACAAACGCCGAGGGTGGGTGGCAATCAGCCCCAGCATTTT
TRBV7-3	TRBJ2-1	once	NA	CASSPRGDGSYNEQFF	TGTGCCAGCAGTCCCCGGGGAGACGGCTCCTACAATGAGCAGTTCTTC
TRBV5-5	TRBJ2-6	NA	NA	CASSLDSSGANVLTF	TGTGCCAGCAGCTTGGACAGCTCTGGGGCCAACGTCCTGACTTTC
TRBV13	TRBJ2-1	NA	TRBD2	CASSFSGLAGNNEQFF	TGTGCCAGCAGCTTCTCGGGACTAGCGGGTAACAATGAGCAGTTCTTC
TRBV14	TRBJ2-1	few	NA	CASSHAQGLRNNEQFF	TGTGCCAGCAGCCACGCGCAGGGGCTACGAAACAATGAGCAGTTCTTC
TRBV9	TRBJ2-7	NA	TRBD2	CASSPMTSSGEQYF	TGTGCCAGCAGCCCAATGACGTCTAGCGGCGAGCAGTACTTC
TRBV28	TRBJ2-1	NA	TRBD2	CASSLPLAGGYNEQFF	TGTGCCAGCAGTCTACCGCTAGCGGGCGGCTACAATGAGCAGTTCTTC
TRBV14	TRBJ2-7	NA	NA	CASSQDPARAYEQYF	TGTGCCAGCAGCCAAGATCCGGCGAGGGCCTACGAGCAGTACTTC
TRBV19	TRBJ2-1	NA	TRBD1	CASSRTGNEQFF	TGTGCCAGTAGCAGGACAGGGAATGAGCAGTTCTTC
TRBV7-9	TRBJ1-2	NA	TRBD1	CASSLTTDRERQDYGYTF	TGTGCCAGCAGCTTAACAACGGACAGGGAAAGGCAGGACTATGGCTACACCTTC
TRBV7-3	TRBJ2-1	NA	TRBD2	CASSLLAGAYNEQFF	TGTGCCAGCAGCTTATTAGCGGGGGCCTACAATGAGCAGTTCTTC
TRBV27	TRBJ2-7	NA	TRBD1	CASSPGQGFIRYEQYF	TGTGCCAGCAGCCCCGGACAGGGATTTATTCGCTACGAGCAGTACTTC
TRBV5-5	TRBJ2-5	NA	TRBD2	CASSLGPSGRAGWETQYF	TGTGCCAGCAGCTTGGGGCCTAGCGGGAGGGCCGGGTGGGAGACCCAGTACTTC
TRBV30	TRBJ2-5	once	NA	CAWSVQTQETQYF	TGTGCCTGGAGTGTACAGACCCAAGAGACCCAGTACTTC
TRBV27	TRBJ1-5	NA	TRBD1	CASRSGQGASQPQHF	TGTGCCAGCAGATCAGGACAGGGGGCGAGTCAGCCCCAGCATTTT
TRBV18	TRBJ1-2	once	TRBD1	CASSPLGQGAVGYGYTF	TGTGCCAGCTCACCACTTGGACAGGGGGCAGTTGGCTATGGCTACACCTTC
TRBV12-5	TRBJ2-7	NA	TRBD1	CASGLGDREWYEQYF	TGTGCTAGTGGTTTGGGGGACAGGGAGTGGTACGAGCAGTACTTC
TRBV11-3	TRBJ2-2	NA	NA	CASSLMGAGELFF	TGTGCCAGCAGCTTAATGGGAGCCGGGGAGCTGTTTTTT
TRBV7-2	TRBJ2-3	NA	NA	CASSLAIRDTQYF	TGTGCCAGCAGCTTAGCAATCCGGGATACGCAGTATTTT
TRBV9	TRBJ2-2	NA	NA	CASDPGGYRNTGELFF	TGTGCCAGCGACCCGGGGGGCTACAGAAACACCGGGGAGCTGTTTTTT
TRBV27	TRBJ1-4	NA	TRBD1	CASSPLTGSSKLFF	TGTGCCAGCAGTCCATTGACAGGGTCCTCAAAACTGTTTTTT